This T cell receptor (beta chain) was recorded in a study of T-cell reconstitution after alpha-beta-depleted transplantation in children. The TCRbeta library incorporated unique molecular identifiers. From the PCR reads, TCRdb called clonotypes with MiXCR, one entry per CDR3 protein. The data contain 490,000 or so distinct CDR3 sequences, about 10% of them singletons. Germline V gives CDR1 LGHNA, CDR2 YSLEER. CDR3 length: 15 residues. V lost 0 bases to trimming and J lost 8 bases; unmatched junction nucleotides: 6. Study-wide points: When one year had passed after transplant, most T-cell counts and diversity came from newly produced T cells. The study reportedly traced alpha-beta T cells about two months after transplant to several hundred expanded graft clones. Several patients had high TCRbeta diversity at day 60; it came from surviving recipient T cells and thymic progenitors.

To note about this clonotype: The antigen is undetermined.

Source: PBMCs, taken before TCRalphabeta/CD19-depleted stem cell transplant. The chain couples TRBV4-3 to TRBJ2-4, with TRBD2 matching 8 bases. This receptor was identified in a child aged 2 to 10 with inherited bone marrow failure, due to receive a stem cell transplant. This CDR3 is CASSQEREGLYIQYF. The CDR3 DNA reads TGCGCCAGCAGCCAAGAACGGGAGGGCCTCTACATTCAGTACTTC.